The 18 T cell receptor beta chains below were found in one sample sequenced in a study of OX40 agonist ivuxolimab in advanced cancers. Libraries came from the immunoSEQ multiplex PCR assay. The clones in this table, taken by TCRdb from immuneACCESS, are in-frame only. Not every clone is retained; where verified, under half of the shortfall comes from an unresolved V gene, and the cause of the rest is unknown. The sample records approximately 69,000 clones, approximately 81% of which are singletons. The top ten clones comprise approximately 7.2% of the sample. The sequencing used CD4+ or CD8+ T cells sorted from blood, collected in a trial of the OX40 agonist ivuxolimab. These receptors all stem from an adult with an advanced solid tumor such as melanoma, head and neck, liver or kidney cancer.

J is TRBJ2-3 and V is TRBV9; D is unclear. Trimming stripped 4 bases from V and 0 bases from J, with 12 bases between. CDR1 and CDR2 (germline): SGDLS, YYNGEE. The CDR3 is 15 residues long. CDR3 amino acids: CASSTQVSSTDTQYF. DNA of the CDR3: TGTGCCAGCAGCACCCAGGTGTCTAGCACAGATACGCAGTATTTT. The full variable domain, rest sourced from reference TRBV9 and TRBJ2-3, is DSGVTQTPKHLITATGQRVTLRCSPRSGDLSVYWYQQSLDQGLQFLIQYYNGEERAKGNILERFSAQQFPDLHSELNLSSLELGDSALYFCASSTQVSSTDTQYFGPGTRLTVL.

CDR3 DNA sequence: TGTGCCAGCAGCAATCTCGGGACAGGGATTTACGAGCAGTACTTC. Translation: CASSNLGTGIYEQYF. This sequence joins TRBV6-1 and TRBJ2-7, with TRBD1 matching 9 bases. V was clipped by 6 bases and J by 4 bases; unmatched bases: 10. Germline lookup yields CDR1 MNHNS and CDR2 SASEGT. The CDR3 contains 15 residues.

CDR3 residues: CASSLGTSGTHEQYF. DNA of the CDR3: TGCGCCAGCAGCTTAGGGACTAGCGGGACCCACGAGCAGTACTTC. This chain links TRBV5-1 with TRBJ2-7; 13 nucleotides line up with TRBD2. The CDR3 extends over 15 amino acids. Germline CDR1 reads SGHRS; CDR2 reads YFSETQ. J lost 5 bases, V lost 2 bases, and 4 bases had no gene match.

A single count supports this clone. The rearrangement uses TRBV5-1 and TRBJ2-3; 11 nucleotides match TRBD2. The J segment lost 2 bases and the V segment lost 3 bases, leaving 5 bases of the junction unmatched. This CDR3 is 16 amino acids long. Germline assignment: CDR1 SGHRS and CDR2 YFSETQ. CDR3 coding DNA: TGCGCCAGCAGCTCCCAGACTAGCGGGATCACAGATACGCAGTATTTT. Translating it yields CASSSQTSGITDTQYF.

V gene TRBV30 combines with J gene TRBJ1-1; D uncertain. This CDR3 spans 14 amino acids. V lost 2 bases, J lost 1 base, and 11 bases lay in between. Germline CDR1 reads GTSNPN; CDR2 reads SVGIG (reference sequence). CDR3 residues: CAWSRSHRNTEAFF. CDR3 bases: TGTGCCTGGAGTCGGAGCCACAGGAACACTGAAGCTTTCTTT.

V and J are TRBV29-1 and TRBJ1-2; 7 bases align to TRBD1. Germline V gene data show CDR1 as SQVTM and CDR2 as ANQGSEA. The J segment lost 8 bases and the V segment lost 0 bases, leaving 3 bases of the junction unmatched. The CDR3 contains 12 residues. The CDR3 bases are TGCAGCGTTGAAGACAGGGGGTTAGGCTACACCTTC. Translated, it gives CSVEDRGLGYTF.

Regarding this clone: The junction does not match germline at one end; this may be a read error. The chain carries TRBV27 and TRBJ1-1; unclear D gene. CDR1 MNHEY and CDR2 SMNVEV come from the germline V gene (reference sequence). The CDR3 loop spans 14 amino acids. The CDR3 nucleotides are TGTGCCAGCAGTCTGAGGTTAGGGAACGCTGAAGCTTTCTTT. This encodes CASSLRLGNAEAFF.

The CDR3 is CASSLDPGYSYEQYF. For the CDR3, the DNA is TGTGCCAGCAGCTTAGATCCAGGGTACTCCTACGAGCAGTACTTC. The rearrangement links TRBV7-8 to TRBJ2-7; D perhaps matches TRBD1 (5 bases). The CDR3 extends over 15 amino acids. V lost 1 base to trimming and J lost 0 bases, with 10 bases between them. Germline CDR1 and CDR2: SGHVS and FQNEAQ.

The chain carries TRBV6-4 and TRBJ2-5, with 9 bases identical to TRBD2. After removal of 6 bases from V and 5 bases from J, the junction contained 10 bases not matched to a gene. The CDR3 length is 15 residues. Germline V gene data show CDR1 as MRHNA and CDR2 as SNTAGT. The CDR3: CASSKTSGGSETQYF. In DNA, the CDR3 is TGTGCCAGCAGCAAGACTAGCGGAGGGTCTGAGACCCAGTACTTC.

Written as DNA, the CDR3 is TGTGCCAGCAGCCTGCGGACTGGGGAAAAACTGTTTTTT. As protein: CASSLRTGEKLFF. The chain employs TRBV5-6 and TRBJ1-4; D not resolved. V lost 4 bases and J 8 bases, leaving 12 bases between the germline ends. The CDR3 has 13 amino acids. Germline V gives CDR1 SGHDT, CDR2 YYEEEE. The full variable domain, with the rest looked up from reference TRBV5-6 and TRBJ1-4, is DAGVTQSPTHLIKTRGQQVTLRCSPKSGHDTVSWYQQALGQGPQFIFQYYEEEERQRGNFPDRFSGHQFPNYSSELNVNALLLGDSALYLCASSLRTGEKLFFGSGTQLSVL.

V and J are TRBV6-5 and TRBJ1-1, with TRBD1 matching 8 bases. J was trimmed by 0 bases and V by 2 bases; bases with no gene match: 5. The germline V gene has CDR1 MNHEY and CDR2 SVGAGI. The CDR3 consists of 16 residues. CDR3 DNA sequence: TGTGCCAGCAGTTACGCCACAGGGGGTGTGAACACTGAAGCTTTCTTT. Its protein is CASSYATGGVNTEAFF.

J is TRBJ1-3 and V is TRBV28; the D gene is possibly TRBD1 (6 bases). The CDR3 is 13 residues long. Per the germline V gene, CDR1 is MDHEN and CDR2 is SYDVKM. Deletions cut 6 bases from V and 8 bases from J, with 14 bases between. The CDR3: CASSTTGTYTIYF. The CDR3, as DNA: TGTGCCAGCAGCACAACCGGGACATACACCATATATTTT.

This clone was counted between two and nine times. CDR3 in DNA: TGCGCCAGCGGCGACGGGGGACCAACCTATGGCTACACCTTC. Protein: CASGDGGPTYGYTF. The chain links TRBV5-1 to TRBJ1-2; D may be TRBD1 (5 bases). Germline assignment: CDR1 SGHRS and CDR2 YFSETQ. This CDR3 is built from 14 residues. The V and J ends lost 7 bases and 4 bases respectively, with 17 bases between them.

The gene calls are TRBV5-1 and TRBJ2-1; TRBD2 matches at 12 bases. Germline values: CDR1 SGHRS, CDR2 YFSETQ. Unmatched junction bases numbered 12, after V lost 4 bases and J lost 10 bases. The CDR3 is 16 amino acids. CDR3 protein: CASSLTSGGTSREQFF. The CDR3 coding sequence is TGCGCCAGCAGCCTTACTAGCGGGGGGACCTCCAGGGAGCAGTTCTTC.

The V call is TRBV7-9, the J call TRBJ1-6, with D uncertain. The CDR3 length is 16 residues. CDR1 and CDR2 (germline): SEHNR, FQNEAQ (reference sequence). Trimming cost V 5 bases and J 0 bases, with 11 bases left between them. CDR3 residues: CASSLITSSYNSPLHF. Here the CDR3 DNA reads TGTGCCAGCAGCCTTATCACGAGCTCCTATAATTCACCCCTCCACTTT.

The chain carries TRBV18 and TRBJ2-2, with D hard to call. In germline, CDR1 is KGHSH, CDR2 LQKENI. Trimming removed 4 bases at V and 2 bases at J, with 11 bases between. This CDR3 spans 15 amino acids. The CDR3 sequence: CASSLYYRNTGELFF. The DNA of the CDR3 is TGTGCCAGCTCACTTTATTACAGAAACACCGGGGAGCTGTTTTTT.

V and J are TRBV6-1 and TRBJ2-5, with D perhaps matching TRBD1 (6 bases). The last part of the DNA fits TRBJ2-7 better; the J call may be wrong. There are 15 residues in the CDR3. Germline CDR1 is MNHNS and CDR2 is SASEGT. The CDR3 DNA sequence: TGTGCCAGCAGTGAATGGGACACCAAGCCCTACGAGCAGTACTTC. Amino acids: CASSEWDTKPYEQYF.

The sample holds many counts of this clone. The CDR3 protein is CASTLNEAFF. The CDR3 region has the DNA TGCGCCAGCACCCTGAATGAAGCTTTCTTT. The chain uses TRBV23-1 and TRBJ1-1, with unresolved D. TRBV23-1 is an open reading frame whose function is uncertain. The CDR3 totals 10 residues. The ends were cut back, 7 bases at V and 7 bases at J, with 7 bases in the middle.